Below are 14 T cell receptor beta chains sequenced from a single sample in a study of blood T cell repertoires in COVID-19. Assay: immunoSEQ multiplex PCR; the TCRdb copy retains only in-frame clones and omits some. The repertoire holds over 100,000 clones, with 81% as singletons. What was sequenced was peripheral blood. These receptors were taken from a woman in her sixties with active or convalescent COVID-19.

V usage is TRBV28 and J usage is TRBJ1-5, with D unresolved. V shed 1 base and J shed 3 bases, with 10 bases lying between them. Per the germline V gene, CDR1 is MDHEN and CDR2 is SYDVKM. The CDR3 has 15 amino acids. The DNA for the CDR3 is TGTGCCAGCAGTTTATTATCCAGCGCCAATCAGCCCCAGCATTTT. It is translated as CASSLLSSANQPQHF.

This sequence joins TRBV5-5 and TRBJ1-1; D not certain. Germline lookup yields CDR1 SGHKS and CDR2 YYEKEE (reference sequence). Trimming cost V 0 bases and J 0 bases, with 12 bases left between them. This CDR3 spans 16 amino acids. The CDR3 loop is CASSLDFWRMNTEAFF. CDR3 nucleotides: TGTGCCAGCAGCTTGGATTTCTGGCGGATGAACACTGAAGCTTTCTTT.

This clone was recorded once. The chain is built from TRBV5-1 and TRBJ2-1, with D perhaps TRBD2 (5 bases). Germline V gene sequence: CDR1 SGHRS, CDR2 YFSETQ. The CDR3 runs to 14 residues. V was pared by 3 bases and J by 7 bases, with 14 bases between. CDR3 bases: TGCGCCAGCAGCTCTCCCAGCGGCTGGAATGAGCAGTTCTTC. Encoded protein: CASSSPSGWNEQFF.

This clone was seen many times. V usage is TRBV5-4 and J usage is TRBJ1-1, with TRBD1 matching 7 bases. This CDR3 is 13 amino acids long. With 1 base clipped from V and 4 bases from J, the junction kept 1 base outside the gene matches. Germline CDR1 SGHNT, CDR2 YYREEE (reference sequence). The chain's CDR3 is CASSLQGVTEAFF. DNA for the CDR3: TGTGCCAGCAGCTTGCAGGGGGTCACTGAAGCTTTCTTT.

The chain couples TRBV5-1 to TRBJ1-5, with a weak D call TRBD1 (6 bases). With 4 bases removed from V and 0 bases from J, the gap between germline ends came to 8 bases. The CDR3 sequence is 14 residues long. The V gene's germline CDR1 is SGHRS and CDR2 YFSETQ. Here the CDR3 DNA reads TGCGCCAGCAGCCCGGACAGTAGCAATCAGCCCCAGCATTTT. It encodes CASSPDSSNQPQHF. Full variable domain (remainder filled in from reference TRBV5-1 and TRBJ1-5): KAGVTQTPRYLIKTRGQQVTLSCSPISGHRSVSWYQQTPGQGLQFLFEYFSETQRNKGNFPGRFSGRQFSNSRSEMNVSTLELGDSALYLCASSPDSSNQPQHFGDGTRLSIL.

CDR3: CASSTRSTGRVEQFF. The CDR3 coding sequence is TGTGCCAGCAGCACACGTTCGACAGGGAGAGTCGAGCAGTTCTTC. V usage is TRBV9 and J usage is TRBJ2-1; 7 nucleotides match TRBD1. V shed 4 bases, J shed 10 bases, and the junction held 14 bases outside the gene matches. Germline-derived CDR1 and CDR2 are SGDLS and YYNGEE. This CDR3 region has 15 residues.

V usage is TRBV10-3 and J usage is TRBJ2-7; D is possibly TRBD1 (5 bases). V was trimmed by 4 bases and J by 2 bases, leaving 15 bases between them. The CDR3 consists of 15 residues. The germline CDR1 and CDR2 sequences are ENHRY and SYGVKD. This chain's CDR3 is CAISATGVSPYEQYF. The CDR3 DNA follows: TGTGCCATCAGTGCTACAGGAGTTTCACCCTACGAGCAGTACTTC.

This sequence joins TRBV11-2 and TRBJ1-3, with TRBD1 identical over 7 bases. The germline CDR1 and CDR2 sequences are SGHAT and FQNNGV. This CDR3 spans 15 amino acids. V lost 4 bases and J lost 3; bases outside the gene matches: 6. The CDR3 loop reads CASSSQGGGGNTIYF. The CDR3 coding sequence is TGTGCCAGCAGCTCCCAGGGGGGAGGTGGAAACACCATATATTTT.

CDR3 protein: CASSLDTGANYGYTF. Here the CDR3 DNA reads TGTGCCAGCAGCTTGGATACAGGGGCCAACTATGGCTACACCTTC. The chain uses TRBV5-4 and TRBJ1-2; 7 bases are shared with TRBD1. The CDR3 has 15 amino acids. Germline V gene lookup returns CDR1 SGHNT and CDR2 YYREEE (reference sequence). Trimming cost V 0 bases and J 2 bases; bases outside gene matches: 4.

Here the CDR3 DNA reads TGCGCCAGCAGCCAGACCCCCGGGAGGGATCAGCCCCAGCATTTT. It codes for CASSQTPGRDQPQHF. J is TRBJ1-5 and V is TRBV5-1; D is ambiguous. Germline-derived CDR1 and CDR2 are SGHRS and YFSETQ. The CDR3 extends over 15 amino acids. V was pared by 4 bases and J by 5 bases, with 16 bases between.

This chain joins TRBV28 and TRBJ1-5; a weak D match, TRBD1 (6 bases). Germline V gene data show CDR1 as MDHEN and CDR2 as SYDVKM. CDR3 length: 15 residues. V lost 6 bases to trimming and J lost 5 bases, with 17 bases between them. CDR3 loop: CASSWGGHQDQPQHF. The CDR3 DNA follows: TGTGCCAGCAGCTGGGGGGGGCACCAAGATCAGCCCCAGCATTTT.

The gene calls are TRBV14 and TRBJ2-2; 7 nucleotides align to TRBD2. The germline V gene encodes CDR1 SGHDN and CDR2 FVKESK. The ends lost 5 bases at V and 6 bases at J; junction bases unmatched: 6. This CDR3 is 14 amino acids long. The CDR3: CASSGRTSSGELFF. In DNA form, the CDR3 reads TGTGCCAGCAGCGGTCGGACTAGTTCCGGGGAGCTGTTTTTT.

The chain joins TRBV3-1 (or the pseudogene TRBV3-2) to TRBJ2-7, with 9 nucleotides matching TRBD1. CDR1 is LGHDT and CDR2 is YNNKEL in the germline V gene (reference sequence). There are 13 residues in the CDR3. V was clipped by 4 bases and J by 4 bases; unmatched bases: 2. CDR3 nucleotides: TGTGCCAGCAGCCTCGGGACAGGGTACGAGCAGTACTTC. Translated: CASSLGTGYEQYF.

This chain links TRBV2 with TRBJ1-6, with 7 bases that match TRBD1. The CDR3 runs to 15 residues. The V and J ends lost 8 bases and 0 bases, in that order; junction bases with no gene match: 4. The V gene's germline CDR1 is SNHLY and CDR2 FYNNEI. For the CDR3, the DNA is TGTGCCAGCCATCGGGACAGCTCCTATAATTCACCCCTCCACTTT. Amino acid sequence: CASHRDSSYNSPLHF.